This T cell receptor beta chain derives from a study of response to subunit inactivated influenza vaccine. Via MiXCR, TCRdb re-called the RT-PCR reads, giving one row per CDR3 protein. The sample includes roughly 760,000 distinct CDR3 sequences, around 20% of them seen just once. Germline V lookup: CDR1 DFQATT, CDR2 SNEGSKA (reference sequence). The CDR3 covers 14 residues. V dropped 3 bases and J dropped 1; count of bases not matched to a gene: 0. On this clonotype itself: Antigen specificity is unknown.

Whole-study results and caveats: New T cells are recruited in small numbers by each seasonal influenza vaccination, according to the authors' suggestion.

The TCR originated in a man aged 45 to 65 who received an inactivated influenza vaccine. Material: PBMCs from blood, obtained less than 6 days after vaccination. J is TRBJ1-5 and V is TRBV20-1, with 10 bases fitting TRBD1. The CDR3 bases are TGCAGTGCTAGGGGACAGGGGAGCAATCAGCCCCAGCATTTT. Amino acids: CSARGQGSNQPQHF.